This T cell receptor beta chain originates from a study of blood T cell repertoires in COVID-19. CDR3 length equals 14 residues. Trimming removed 2 bases from V and 3 bases from J; junction bases left unmatched: 1. Per the germline V gene, CDR1 is KGHSH and CDR2 is LQKENI. Per the original data handling: Reference gene primers were amplified, and this amplification served to estimate nucleated cell counts. Sequencing used immunoSEQ multiplex PCR; TCRdb keeps in-frame clones, though not all of them. V, J and clone size derive from that table, while D and trimming were established from the DNA sequence. The data show 130,000 to 150,000 clones, with around four fifths seen just once and about 3% held by the top ten.

V is TRBV18 and J is TRBJ1-3, with 7 bases fitting TRBD1. Material: peripheral blood. The receptor was isolated from a woman aged 40 to 55 with active or convalescent COVID-19. The CDR3 sequence is CASSPGTDGNTIYF. In DNA form, the CDR3 reads TGTGCCAGCTCACCAGGGACAGATGGAAACACCATATATTTT.